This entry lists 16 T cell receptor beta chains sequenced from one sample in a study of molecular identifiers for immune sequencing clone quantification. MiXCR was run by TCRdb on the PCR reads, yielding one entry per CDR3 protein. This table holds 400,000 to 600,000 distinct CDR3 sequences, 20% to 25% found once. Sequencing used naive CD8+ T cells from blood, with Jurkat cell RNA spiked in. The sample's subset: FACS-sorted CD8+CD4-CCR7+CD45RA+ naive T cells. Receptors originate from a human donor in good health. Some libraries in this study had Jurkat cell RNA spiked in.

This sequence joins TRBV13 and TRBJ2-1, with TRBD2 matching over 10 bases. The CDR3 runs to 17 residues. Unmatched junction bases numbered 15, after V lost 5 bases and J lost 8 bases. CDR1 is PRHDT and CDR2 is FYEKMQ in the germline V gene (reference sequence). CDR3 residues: CASSGLAGAHSPHEQFF. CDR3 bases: TGTGCCAGCAGCGGGCTAGCGGGGGCCCACTCGCCTCATGAGCAGTTCTTC.

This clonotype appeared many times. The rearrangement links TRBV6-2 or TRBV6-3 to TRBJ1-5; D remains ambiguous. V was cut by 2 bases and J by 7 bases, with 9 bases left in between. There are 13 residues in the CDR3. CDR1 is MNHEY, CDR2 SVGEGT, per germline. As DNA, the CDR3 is TGTGCCAGCAGTTACCCTACCGGGCAGCCCCAGCATTTT. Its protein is CASSYPTGQPQHF.

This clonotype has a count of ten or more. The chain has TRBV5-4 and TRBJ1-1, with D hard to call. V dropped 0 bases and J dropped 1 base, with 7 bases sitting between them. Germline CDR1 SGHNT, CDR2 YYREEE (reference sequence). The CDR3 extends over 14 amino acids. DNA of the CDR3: TGTGCCAGCAGCTTGGCGGCCCAGAACACTGAAGCTTTCTTT. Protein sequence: CASSLAAQNTEAFF.

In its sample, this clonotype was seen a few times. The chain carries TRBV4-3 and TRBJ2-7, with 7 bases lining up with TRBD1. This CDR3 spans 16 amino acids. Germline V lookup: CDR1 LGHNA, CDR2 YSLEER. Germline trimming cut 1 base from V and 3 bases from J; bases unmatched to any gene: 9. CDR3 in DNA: TGCGCCAGCAGCCAAGGGAGACAGGGAAGTAGCTACGAGCAGTACTTC. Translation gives CASSQGRQGSSYEQYF.

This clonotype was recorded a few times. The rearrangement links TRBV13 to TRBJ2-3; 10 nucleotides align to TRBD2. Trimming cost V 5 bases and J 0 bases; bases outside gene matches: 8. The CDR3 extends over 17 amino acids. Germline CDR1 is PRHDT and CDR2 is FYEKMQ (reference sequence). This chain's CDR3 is CASSPTGLAASTDTQYF. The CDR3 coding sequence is TGTGCCAGCAGCCCAACCGGACTAGCGGCTAGCACAGATACGCAGTATTTT.

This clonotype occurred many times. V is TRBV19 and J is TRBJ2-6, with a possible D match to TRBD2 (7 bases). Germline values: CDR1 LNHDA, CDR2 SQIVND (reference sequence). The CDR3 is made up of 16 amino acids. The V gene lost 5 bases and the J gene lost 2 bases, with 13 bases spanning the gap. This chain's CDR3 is CASSLTGGPGANVLTF. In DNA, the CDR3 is TGTGCCAGTAGTTTGACGGGGGGCCCTGGGGCCAACGTCCTGACTTTC.

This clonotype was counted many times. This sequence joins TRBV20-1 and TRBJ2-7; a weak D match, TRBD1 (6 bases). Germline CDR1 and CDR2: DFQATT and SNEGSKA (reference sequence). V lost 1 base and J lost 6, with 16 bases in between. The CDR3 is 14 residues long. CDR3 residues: CSARVWGPSGEQYF. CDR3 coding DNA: TGCAGTGCTAGAGTTTGGGGGCCCTCAGGCGAGCAGTACTTC.

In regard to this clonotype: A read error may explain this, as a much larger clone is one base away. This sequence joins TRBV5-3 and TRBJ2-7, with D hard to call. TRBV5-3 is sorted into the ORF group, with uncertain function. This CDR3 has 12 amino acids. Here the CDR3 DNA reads TGTGTCAGCAGCCCCTCCGACTACGAGCAGTACTTC. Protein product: CVSSPSDYEQYF.

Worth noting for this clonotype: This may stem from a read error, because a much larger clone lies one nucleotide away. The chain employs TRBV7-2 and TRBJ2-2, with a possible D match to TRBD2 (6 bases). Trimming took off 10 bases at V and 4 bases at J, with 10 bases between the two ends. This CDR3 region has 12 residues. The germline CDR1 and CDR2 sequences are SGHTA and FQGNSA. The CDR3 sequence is CAILGGTGELFF. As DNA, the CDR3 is TGTGCCATTTTGGGGGGCACCGGGGAGCTGTTTTTT.

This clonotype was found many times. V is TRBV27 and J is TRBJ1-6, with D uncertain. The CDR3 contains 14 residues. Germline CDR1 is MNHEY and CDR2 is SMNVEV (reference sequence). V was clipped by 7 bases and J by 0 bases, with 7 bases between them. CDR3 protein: CASTRSSYNSPLHF. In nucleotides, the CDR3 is TGTGCCAGCACGCGGAGCTCCTATAATTCACCCCTCCACTTT.

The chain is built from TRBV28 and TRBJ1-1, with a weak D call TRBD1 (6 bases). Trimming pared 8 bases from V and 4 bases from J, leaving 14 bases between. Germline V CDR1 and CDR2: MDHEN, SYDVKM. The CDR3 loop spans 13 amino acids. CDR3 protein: CASQLIRGTEAFF. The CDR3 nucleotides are TGTGCCAGCCAACTCATCAGGGGCACTGAAGCTTTCTTT.

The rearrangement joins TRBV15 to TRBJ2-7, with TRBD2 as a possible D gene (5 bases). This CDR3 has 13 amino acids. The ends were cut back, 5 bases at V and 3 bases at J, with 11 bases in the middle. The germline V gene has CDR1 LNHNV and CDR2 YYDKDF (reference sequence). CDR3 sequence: CATSDTGIYEQYF. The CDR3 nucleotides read TGTGCCACCAGCGACACGGGGATCTACGAGCAGTACTTC. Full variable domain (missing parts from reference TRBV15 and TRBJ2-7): DAMVIQNPRYQVTQFGKPVTLSCSQTLNHNVMYWYQQKSSQAPKLLFHYYDKDFNNEADTPDNFQSRRPNTSFCFLDIRSPGLGDTAMYLCATSDTGIYEQYFGPGTRLTVT.

CDR3 protein: CASSYEDGSSYNEQFF. Here the CDR3 DNA reads TGTGCCAGCAGTTACGAGGACGGAAGCTCCTACAATGAGCAGTTCTTC. The chain combines TRBV6-2 or TRBV6-3 with TRBJ2-1; D is unclear. From germline, CDR1 is MNHEY and CDR2 SVGEGT. V shed 2 bases and J shed 0 bases, with 11 bases lying between them. This CDR3 is 16 amino acids long.

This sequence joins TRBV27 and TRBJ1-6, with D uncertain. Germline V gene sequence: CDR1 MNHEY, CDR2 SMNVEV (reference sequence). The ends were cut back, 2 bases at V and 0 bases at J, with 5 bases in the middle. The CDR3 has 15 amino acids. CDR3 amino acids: CASSLSASYNSPLHF. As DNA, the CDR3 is TGTGCCAGCAGTTTAAGTGCCTCCTATAATTCACCCCTCCACTTT.

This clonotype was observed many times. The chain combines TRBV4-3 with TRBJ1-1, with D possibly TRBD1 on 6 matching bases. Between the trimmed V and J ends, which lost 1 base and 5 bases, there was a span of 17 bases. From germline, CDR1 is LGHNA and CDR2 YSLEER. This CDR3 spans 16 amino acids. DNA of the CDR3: TGCGCCAGCAGCCAAGCTTCTAGGGGGACGACGACTGAAGCTTTCTTT. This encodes CASSQASRGTTTEAFF.

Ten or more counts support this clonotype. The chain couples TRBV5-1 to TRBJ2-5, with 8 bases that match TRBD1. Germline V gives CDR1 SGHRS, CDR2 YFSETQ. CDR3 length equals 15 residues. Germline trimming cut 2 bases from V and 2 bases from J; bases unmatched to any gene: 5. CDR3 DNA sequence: TGCGCCAGCAGCTTTGGACAGGGAGTACAAGAGACCCAGTACTTC. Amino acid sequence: CASSFGQGVQETQYF.